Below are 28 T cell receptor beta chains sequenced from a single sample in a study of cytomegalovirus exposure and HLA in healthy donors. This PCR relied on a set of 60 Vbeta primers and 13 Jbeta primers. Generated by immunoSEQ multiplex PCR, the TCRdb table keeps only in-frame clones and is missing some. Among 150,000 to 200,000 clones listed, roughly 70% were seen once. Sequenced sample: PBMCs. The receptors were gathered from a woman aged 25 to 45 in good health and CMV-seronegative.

This CDR3 is CASSLSRGGYGYTF. CDR3 DNA: TGTGCCAGCAGTTTATCGCGGGGTGGCTATGGCTACACCTTC. The chain employs TRBV27 and TRBJ1-2, with D uncertain. The germline V gene encodes CDR1 MNHEY and CDR2 SMNVEV (reference sequence). The CDR3 totals 14 residues. V lost 0 bases, J lost 4 bases, and 9 bases lay in between.

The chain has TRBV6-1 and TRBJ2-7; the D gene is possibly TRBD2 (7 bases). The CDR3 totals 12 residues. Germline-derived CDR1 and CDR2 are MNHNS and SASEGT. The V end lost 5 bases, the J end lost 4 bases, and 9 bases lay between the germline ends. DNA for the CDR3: TGTGCCAGCAGTAAGGGGGGGTACGAGCAGTACTTC. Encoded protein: CASSKGGYEQYF.

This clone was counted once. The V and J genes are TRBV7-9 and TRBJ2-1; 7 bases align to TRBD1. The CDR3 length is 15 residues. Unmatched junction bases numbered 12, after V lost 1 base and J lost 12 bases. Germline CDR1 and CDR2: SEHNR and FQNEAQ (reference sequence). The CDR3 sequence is CASSLGQGPFGRQFF. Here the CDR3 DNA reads TGTGCCAGCAGCTTAGGACAGGGACCCTTTGGACGGCAGTTCTTC.

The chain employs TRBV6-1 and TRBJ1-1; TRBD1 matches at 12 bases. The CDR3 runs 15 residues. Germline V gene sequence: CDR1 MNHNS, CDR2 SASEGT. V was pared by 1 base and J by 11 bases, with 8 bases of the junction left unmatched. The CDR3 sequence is CASSEEGQGAVFAFF. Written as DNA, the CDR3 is TGTGCCAGCAGTGAAGAGGGACAGGGGGCTGTATTCGCTTTCTTT.

CDR3 sequence reads: CASSIPQGTNTGELFF. CDR3 in DNA: TGTGCCAGCAGCATCCCTCAGGGGACGAACACCGGGGAGCTGTTTTTT. J is TRBJ2-2 and V is TRBV7-2; D is possibly TRBD1 (6 bases). This CDR3 contains 16 residues. Trimming pared 5 bases from V and 0 bases from J, leaving 13 bases between. The germline V gene encodes CDR1 SGHTA and CDR2 FQGNSA.

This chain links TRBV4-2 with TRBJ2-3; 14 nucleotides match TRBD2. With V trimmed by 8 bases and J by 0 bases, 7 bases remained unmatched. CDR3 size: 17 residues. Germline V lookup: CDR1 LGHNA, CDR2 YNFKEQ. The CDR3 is CASRGLAGGSSTDTQYF. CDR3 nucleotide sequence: TGTGCCAGCCGTGGACTAGCGGGGGGATCTAGCACAGATACGCAGTATTTT.

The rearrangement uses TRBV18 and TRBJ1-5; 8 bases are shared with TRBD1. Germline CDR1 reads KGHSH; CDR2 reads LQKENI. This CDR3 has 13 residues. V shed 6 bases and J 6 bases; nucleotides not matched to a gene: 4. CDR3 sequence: CASSQGAAQPQHF. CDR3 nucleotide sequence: TGTGCCAGCTCCCAGGGGGCTGCTCAGCCCCAGCATTTT.

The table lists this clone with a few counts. DNA of the CDR3: TGTGCCAGTAGTTGGGCAGGCCGCAATCAGCCCCAGCATTTT. Protein product: CASSWAGRNQPQHF. V usage is TRBV19 and J usage is TRBJ1-5; D gene uncertain. The CDR3 is made up of 14 amino acids. The germline gives CDR1 LNHDA, CDR2 SQIVND (reference sequence). Trimming left V 5 bases short and J 2 bases short, with 10 bases between.

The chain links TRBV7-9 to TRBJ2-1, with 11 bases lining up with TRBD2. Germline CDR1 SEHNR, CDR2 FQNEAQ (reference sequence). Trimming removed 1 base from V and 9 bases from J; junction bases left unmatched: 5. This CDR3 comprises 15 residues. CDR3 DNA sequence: TGTGCCAGCAGCTTAGACCCTACTAGCGGGAGTGAGCAGTTCTTC. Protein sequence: CASSLDPTSGSEQFF.

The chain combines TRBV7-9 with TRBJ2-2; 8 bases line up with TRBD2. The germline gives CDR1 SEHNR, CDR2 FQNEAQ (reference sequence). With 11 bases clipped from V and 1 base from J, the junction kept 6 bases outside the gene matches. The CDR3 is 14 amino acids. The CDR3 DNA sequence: TGTGCCGGCGTCGGGAGGGGGAACACCGGGGAGCTGTTTTTT. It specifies CAGVGRGNTGELFF.

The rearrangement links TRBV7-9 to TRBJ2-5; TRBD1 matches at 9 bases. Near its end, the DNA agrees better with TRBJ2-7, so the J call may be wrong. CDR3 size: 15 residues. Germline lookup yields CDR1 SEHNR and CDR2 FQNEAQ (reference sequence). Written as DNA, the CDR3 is TGTGCCAGCAGCCCAACTGACAGGGGGAGCTACGAGCAGTACTTC. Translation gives CASSPTDRGSYEQYF.

The CDR3 loop is CASTETESNSPLHF. The CDR3 coding sequence is TGTGCCAGCACGGAGACGGAAAGCAATTCACCCCTCCACTTT. The rearrangement uses TRBV7-9 and TRBJ1-6; the D is unclear. CDR1 is SEHNR, CDR2 FQNEAQ, per germline (reference sequence). V lost 7 bases and J 7 bases, leaving 14 bases between the germline ends. This CDR3 has 14 amino acids.

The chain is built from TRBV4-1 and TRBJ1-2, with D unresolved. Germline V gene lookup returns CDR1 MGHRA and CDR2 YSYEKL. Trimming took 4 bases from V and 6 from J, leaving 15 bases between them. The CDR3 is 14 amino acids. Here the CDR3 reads CASSPLGWRDGYTF. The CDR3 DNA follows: TGCGCCAGCAGCCCCTTAGGGTGGAGGGATGGCTACACCTTC.

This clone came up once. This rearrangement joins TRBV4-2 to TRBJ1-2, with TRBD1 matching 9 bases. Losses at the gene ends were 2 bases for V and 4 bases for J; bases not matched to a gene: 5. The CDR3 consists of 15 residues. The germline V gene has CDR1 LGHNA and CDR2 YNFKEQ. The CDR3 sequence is CASSQNRGRGYGYTF. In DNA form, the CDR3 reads TGTGCCAGCAGCCAAAACAGGGGGCGCGGCTATGGCTACACCTTC.

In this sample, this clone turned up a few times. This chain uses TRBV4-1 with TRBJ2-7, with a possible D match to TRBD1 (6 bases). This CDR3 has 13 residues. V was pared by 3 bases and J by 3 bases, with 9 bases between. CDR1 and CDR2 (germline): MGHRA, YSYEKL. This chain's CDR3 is CASSHKGGYEQYF. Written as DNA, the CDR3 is TGCGCCAGCAGCCATAAAGGGGGCTACGAGCAGTACTTC.

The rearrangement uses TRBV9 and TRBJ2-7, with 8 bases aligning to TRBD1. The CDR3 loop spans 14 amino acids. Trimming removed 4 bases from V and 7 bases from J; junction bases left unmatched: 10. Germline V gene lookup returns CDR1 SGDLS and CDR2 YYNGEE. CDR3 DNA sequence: TGTGCCAGCAGCCGAAATCCCCAGGGGGCAGAGCAGTACTTC. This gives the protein CASSRNPQGAEQYF.

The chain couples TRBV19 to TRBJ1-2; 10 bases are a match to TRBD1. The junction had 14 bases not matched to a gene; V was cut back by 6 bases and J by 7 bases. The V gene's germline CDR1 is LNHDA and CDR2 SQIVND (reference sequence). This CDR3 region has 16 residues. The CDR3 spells CASRLEPGQGTGGYTF. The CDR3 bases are TGTGCCAGTAGACTAGAACCGGGACAGGGGACCGGTGGCTACACCTTC.

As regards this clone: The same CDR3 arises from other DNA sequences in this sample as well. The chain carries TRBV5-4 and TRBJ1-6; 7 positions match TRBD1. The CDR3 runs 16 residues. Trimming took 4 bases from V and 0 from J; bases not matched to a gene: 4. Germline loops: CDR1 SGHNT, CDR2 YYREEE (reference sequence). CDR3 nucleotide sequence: TGTGCCAGCAGCCCGGGACAGAGCTCCTATAATTCACCCCTCCACTTT. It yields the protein CASSPGQSSYNSPLHF. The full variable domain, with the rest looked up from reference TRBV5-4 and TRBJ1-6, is ETGVTQSPTHLIKTRGQQVTLRCSSQSGHNTVSWYQQALGQGPQFIFQYYREEENGRGNFPPRFSGLQFPNYSSELNVNALELDDSALYLCASSPGQSSYNSPLHFGNGTRLTVT.

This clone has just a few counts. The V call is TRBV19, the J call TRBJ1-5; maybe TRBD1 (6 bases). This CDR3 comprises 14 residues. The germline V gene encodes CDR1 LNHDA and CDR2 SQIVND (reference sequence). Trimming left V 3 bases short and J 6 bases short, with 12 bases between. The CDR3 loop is CASSMGHPGQPQHF. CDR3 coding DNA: TGTGCCAGTAGTATGGGACATCCTGGTCAGCCCCAGCATTTT.

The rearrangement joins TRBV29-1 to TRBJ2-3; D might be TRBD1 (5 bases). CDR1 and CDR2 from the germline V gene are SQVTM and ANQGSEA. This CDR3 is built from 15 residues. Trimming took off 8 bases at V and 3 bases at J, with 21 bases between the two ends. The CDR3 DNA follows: TGCAGCATAACAAGACAGTCTCTAGTTACAGATACGCAGTATTTT. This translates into CSITRQSLVTDTQYF.

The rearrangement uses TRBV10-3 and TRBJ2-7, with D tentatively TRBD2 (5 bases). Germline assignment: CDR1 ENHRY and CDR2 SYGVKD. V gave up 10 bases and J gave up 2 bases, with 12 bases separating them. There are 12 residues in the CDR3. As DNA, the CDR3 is TGTGCCAGCGGAGGTGGGACCTACGAGCAGTACTTC. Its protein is CASGGGTYEQYF.

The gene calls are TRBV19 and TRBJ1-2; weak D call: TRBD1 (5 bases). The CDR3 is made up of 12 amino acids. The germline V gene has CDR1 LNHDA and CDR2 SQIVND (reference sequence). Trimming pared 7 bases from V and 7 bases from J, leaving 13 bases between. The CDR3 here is CASNQGQGGYTF. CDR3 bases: TGTGCCAGTAATCAGGGTCAAGGTGGCTACACCTTC.

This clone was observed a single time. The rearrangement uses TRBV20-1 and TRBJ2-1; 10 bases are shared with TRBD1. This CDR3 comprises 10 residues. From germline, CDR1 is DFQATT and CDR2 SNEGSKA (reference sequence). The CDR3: CGTGDNEQFF. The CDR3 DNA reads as TGCGGGACAGGGGACAATGAGCAGTTCTTC.

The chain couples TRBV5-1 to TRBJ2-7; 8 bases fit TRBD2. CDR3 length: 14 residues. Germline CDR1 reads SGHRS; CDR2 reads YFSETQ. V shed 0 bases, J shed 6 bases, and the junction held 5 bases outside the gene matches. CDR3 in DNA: TGCGCCAGCAGCTTGGCCCTCGGGAGGGGCGAGCAGTACTTC. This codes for CASSLALGRGEQYF.

The CDR3 spells CASSQVGNQPQHF. The CDR3 DNA reads as TGTGCCAGCAGCCAGGTCGGTAATCAGCCCCAGCATTTT. The chain combines TRBV5-6 with TRBJ1-5, with D uncertain. Germline assignment: CDR1 SGHDT and CDR2 YYEEEE. The CDR3 is made up of 13 amino acids. Trimming shortened V by 4 bases and J by 4 bases, and 9 bases separated the two germline ends.

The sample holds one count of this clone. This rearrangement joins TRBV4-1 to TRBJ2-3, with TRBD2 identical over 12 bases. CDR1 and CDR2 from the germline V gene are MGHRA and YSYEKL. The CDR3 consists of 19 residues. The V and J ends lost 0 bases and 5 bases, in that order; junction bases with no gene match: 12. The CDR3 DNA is TGCGCCAGCAGCCAAGATGGTCTAGCGGGAGGGGGATACGAAGATACGCAGTATTTT. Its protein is CASSQDGLAGGGYEDTQYF.

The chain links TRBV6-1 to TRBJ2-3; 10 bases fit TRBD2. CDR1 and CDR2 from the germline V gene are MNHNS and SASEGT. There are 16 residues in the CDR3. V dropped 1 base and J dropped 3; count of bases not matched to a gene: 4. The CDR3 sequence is CASSEVGLADTDTQYF. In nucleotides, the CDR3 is TGTGCCAGCAGTGAAGTCGGACTAGCGGATACAGATACGCAGTATTTT.

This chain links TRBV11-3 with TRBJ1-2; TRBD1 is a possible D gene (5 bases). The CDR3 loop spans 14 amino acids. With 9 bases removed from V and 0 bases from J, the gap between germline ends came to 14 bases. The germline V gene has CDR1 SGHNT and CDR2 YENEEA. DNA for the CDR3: TGTGCCAGTTGGGGCTTAGGGACTAACTATGGCTACACCTTC. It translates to CASWGLGTNYGYTF.